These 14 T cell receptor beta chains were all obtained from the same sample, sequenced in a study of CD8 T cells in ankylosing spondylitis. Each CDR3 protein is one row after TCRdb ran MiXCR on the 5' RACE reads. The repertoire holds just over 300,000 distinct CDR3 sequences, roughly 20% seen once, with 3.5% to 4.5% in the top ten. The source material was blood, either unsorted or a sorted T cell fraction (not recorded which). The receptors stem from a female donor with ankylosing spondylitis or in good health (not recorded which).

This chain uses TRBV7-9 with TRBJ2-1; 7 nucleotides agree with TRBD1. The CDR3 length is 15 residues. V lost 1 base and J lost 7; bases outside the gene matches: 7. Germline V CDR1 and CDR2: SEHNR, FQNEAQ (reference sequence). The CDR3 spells CASSLEASRGNEQFF. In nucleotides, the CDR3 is TGTGCCAGCAGCTTAGAGGCTAGCAGGGGGAATGAGCAGTTCTTC.

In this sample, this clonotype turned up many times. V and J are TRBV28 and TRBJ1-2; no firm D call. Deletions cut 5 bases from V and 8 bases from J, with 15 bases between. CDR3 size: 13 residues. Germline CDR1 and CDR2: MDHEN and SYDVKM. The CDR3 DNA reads TGTGCCAGCAGTCCCCTCACACGGAACGGCTACACCTTC. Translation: CASSPLTRNGYTF.

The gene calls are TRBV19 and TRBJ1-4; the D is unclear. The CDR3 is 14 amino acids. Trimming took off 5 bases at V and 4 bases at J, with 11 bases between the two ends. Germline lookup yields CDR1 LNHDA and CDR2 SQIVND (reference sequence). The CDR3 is CASSFGPGNEKLFF. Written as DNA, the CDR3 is TGTGCCAGTAGTTTCGGACCGGGTAATGAAAAACTGTTTTTT.

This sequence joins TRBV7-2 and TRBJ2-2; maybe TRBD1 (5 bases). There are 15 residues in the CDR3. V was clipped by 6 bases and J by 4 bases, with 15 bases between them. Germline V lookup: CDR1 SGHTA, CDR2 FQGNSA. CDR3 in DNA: TGTGCCAGCAGACGAGTAGGGGCTAGCACCGGGGAGCTGTTTTTT. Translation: CASRRVGASTGELFF. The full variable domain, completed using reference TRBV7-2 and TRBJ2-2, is GAGVSQSPSNKVTEKGKDVELRCDPISGHTALYWYRQSLGQGLEFLIYFQGNSAPDKSGLPSDRFSAERTGGSVSTLTIQRTQQEDSAVYLCASRRVGASTGELFFGEGSRLTVL.

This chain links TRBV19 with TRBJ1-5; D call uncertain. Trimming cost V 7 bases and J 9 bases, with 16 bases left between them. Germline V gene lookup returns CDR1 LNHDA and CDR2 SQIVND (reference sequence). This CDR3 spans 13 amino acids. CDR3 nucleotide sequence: TGTGCCAGTACTACGGACCCCCTTTGGCCCCAGCATTTT. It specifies CASTTDPLWPQHF.

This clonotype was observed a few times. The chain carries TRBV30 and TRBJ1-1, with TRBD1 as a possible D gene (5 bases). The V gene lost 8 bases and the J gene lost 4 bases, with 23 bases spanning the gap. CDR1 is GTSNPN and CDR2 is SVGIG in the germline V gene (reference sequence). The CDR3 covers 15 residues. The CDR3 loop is CALTGPSVRGTEAFF. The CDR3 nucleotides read TGTGCCCTAACCGGGCCCTCGGTGAGGGGCACTGAAGCTTTCTTT.

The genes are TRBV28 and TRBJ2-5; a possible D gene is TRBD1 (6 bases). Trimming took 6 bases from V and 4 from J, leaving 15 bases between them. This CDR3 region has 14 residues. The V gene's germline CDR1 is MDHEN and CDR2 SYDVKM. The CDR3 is CASRVTGSGETQYF. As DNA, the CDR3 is TGTGCCAGCAGGGTAACAGGGTCGGGAGAGACCCAGTACTTC.

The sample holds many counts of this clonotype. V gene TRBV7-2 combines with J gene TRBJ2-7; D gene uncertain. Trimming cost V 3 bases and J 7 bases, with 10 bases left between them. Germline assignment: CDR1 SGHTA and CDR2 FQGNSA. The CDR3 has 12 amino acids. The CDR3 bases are TGTGCCAGCAGCTTTGGGGTAAGGGAGCAGTACTTC. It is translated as CASSFGVREQYF.

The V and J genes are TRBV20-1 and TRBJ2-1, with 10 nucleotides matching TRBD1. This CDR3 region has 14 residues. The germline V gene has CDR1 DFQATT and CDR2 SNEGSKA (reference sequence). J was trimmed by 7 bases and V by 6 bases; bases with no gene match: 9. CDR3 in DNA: TGCAGTGCCCCCTCGGGACAGGGGTTTAATGAGCAGTTCTTC. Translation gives CSAPSGQGFNEQFF.

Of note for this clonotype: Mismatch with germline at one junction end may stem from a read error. The CDR3 DNA reads as TGTGCCAGCAGACAAGCTGCTGGCAATGAGCAGTTCTTC. Its protein is CASRQAAGNEQFF. The V call is TRBV3-1, the J call TRBJ2-1; the D is unclear. The CDR3 contains 13 residues. CDR1 and CDR2 from the germline V gene are LGHDT and YNNKEL (reference sequence).

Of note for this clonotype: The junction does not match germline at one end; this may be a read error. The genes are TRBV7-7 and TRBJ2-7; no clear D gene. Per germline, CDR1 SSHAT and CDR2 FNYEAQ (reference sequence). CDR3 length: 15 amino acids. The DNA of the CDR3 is TGTGCTAGCAGCCTCCAACCAAGCCCAGCCTACGAGCAGTACTTC. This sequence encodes CASSLQPSPAYEQYF.

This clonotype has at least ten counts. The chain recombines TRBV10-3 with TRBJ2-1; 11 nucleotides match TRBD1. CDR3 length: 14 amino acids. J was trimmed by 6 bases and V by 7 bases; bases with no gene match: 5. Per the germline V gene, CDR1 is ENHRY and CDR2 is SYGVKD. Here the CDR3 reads CAITPGQGVNEQFF. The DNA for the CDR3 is TGTGCCATCACGCCGGGACAGGGGGTCAATGAGCAGTTCTTC.

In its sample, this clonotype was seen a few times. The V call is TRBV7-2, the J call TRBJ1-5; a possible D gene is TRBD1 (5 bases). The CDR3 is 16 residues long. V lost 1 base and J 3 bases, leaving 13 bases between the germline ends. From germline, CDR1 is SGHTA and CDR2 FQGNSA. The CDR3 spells CASSLDGRGDNQPQHF. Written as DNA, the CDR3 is TGTGCCAGCAGCTTAGATGGGAGGGGTGACAATCAGCCCCAGCATTTT.

DNA for the CDR3: TGTGCCAGCAGCCCGGGGACTAGCGGACACCCCTACGAGCAGTACTTC. Amino acids: CASSPGTSGHPYEQYF. This chain uses TRBV7-8 with TRBJ2-7; 11 nucleotides match TRBD2. J was trimmed by 2 bases and V by 5 bases; bases with no gene match: 8. CDR3 length: 16 amino acids. Germline lookup yields CDR1 SGHVS and CDR2 FQNEAQ.